Listed below are T cell receptor beta chains from one sample, sequenced in a study of cytomegalovirus exposure and HLA in healthy donors. The assay was immunoSEQ multiplex PCR, and TCRdb's table has in-frame clones only and misses some. Of over 200,000 clones in the sample, roughly 87% were seen once. The material sequenced was PBMCs. The source of these receptors is a middle-aged woman in good health and CMV-seropositive. CDR3s leave out the opening cysteine and the closing phenylalanine or tryptophan. Clone size is given for some rows only: seen once, a few or many times, or a class if the clone is expanded.

TRBJ2-3,.,TRBV27,ASSYGAGVGTDTQY
TRBJ1-5,.,TRBV7-2,ASSVGVLNQPQH
TRBJ2-7,.,TRBV13,ASSLGGGSGRYEQY
TRBJ1-1,.,TRBV6-5,ASSYSSRGVGTEAF
TRBJ1-1,.,TRBV5-4,ASSRTRVGAEAF
TRBJ2-7,.,TRBV25-1,ASSQTGGHEQY
TRBJ2-1,few,TRBV5-4,ASSFFRGVGEQF
TRBJ2-2,.,TRBV27,ASSAGLSGTGELF
TRBJ1-2,once,TRBV30,AWSGGRGENYGYT
TRBJ1-1,.,TRBV15,ATSRGGGWTEAF
TRBJ2-1,.,TRBV6-5,ASSYYGQGADEQF
TRBJ2-5,.,TRBV15,ATSRDWTGGAQTQY
TRBJ1-6,few,TRBV30,AWNRGTLTSPLH
TRBJ2-2,.,TRBV19,ASSVGQLNTGELF
TRBJ2-5,.,TRBV2,ASSMGGGETQY
TRBJ2-5,.,TRBV28,ASSAGDRETQY
TRBJ1-2,.,TRBV30,ASNPGQGATYGYT
TRBJ2-7,few,TRBV12-5,ASGQNEQY
TRBJ2-3,.,TRBV5-4,ASSFDDRNPRDTQY
TRBJ1-1,.,TRBV30,AWSEGAAGNTEAF
TRBJ1-4,.,TRBV11-3,ASRLRTGDEKLF
TRBJ2-7,.,TRBV6-5,ASSYRQGARSYEQY
TRBJ2-3,once,TRBV30,AWNEGQGARIATQY
TRBJ2-1,.,TRBV7-2,ASSPNSGSLNEQF
TRBJ2-7,.,TRBV6-6,ASSSPGLAGDEQY
TRBJ2-5,.,TRBV7-3,ASSLSLQETQY
TRBJ1-2,.,TRBV5-1,ASSSDRGREGYT
TRBJ2-5,few,TRBV9,ASSPGLAAQGEETQY
TRBJ1-1,.,TRBV5-6,ASQGSPGAEAF
TRBJ1-2,.,TRBV21-1,ASSKPQGAEGYGYT
TRBJ2-5,.,TRBV27,ASRAQGETQY
TRBJ1-5,.,TRBV19,ASSPVSGGEPQH
TRBJ2-1,few,TRBV19,ASSVTGLEYNEQF
TRBJ2-1,.,TRBV30,ASQRGPYNEQF
TRBJ2-4,once,TRBV4-1,ASSQGRTGGLAKNIQY
TRBJ2-7,.,TRBV10-3,ATSGTAYEQY
TRBJ2-1,.,TRBV11-2,ASSLETRDEQF
TRBJ1-1,.,TRBV7-3,ASSQTQTGRSTEAF
TRBJ2-2,.,TRBV19,ASSIGRLAGIVGELF
TRBJ1-2,.,TRBV27,ASSLSSANYGYT
TRBJ2-1,once,TRBV29-1,SVEGLAGITVEF
TRBJ2-1,.,TRBV4-3,ASSQDLSGGAYNEQF
TRBJ1-5,.,TRBV7-2,ASSPQGGGNQPQH
TRBJ1-1,.,TRBV6-5,ASSYTVTLMNTEAF
TRBJ1-2,few,TRBV25-1,ASSETNPNRDGYT
TRBJ2-3,.,TRBV6-5,ASSPQGLSGDTQY
TRBJ2-5,.,TRBV5-1,ASSYRGQETQY
TRBJ1-2,.,TRBV7-9,ASYRTGEYGYT
TRBJ2-3,.,TRBV11-1,ASSPEPLAGVASTDTQY